This record covers a single T cell receptor (beta chain). This sample stems from a study of blood T cell repertoires in COVID-19. In the study overall: Samples representing acute and convalescent COVID-19 were sourced from the United States, Italy and Spain. In each case, the material was cDNA or gDNA derived from T cells, B-cell-depleted T cells, or PBMCs.

The authors' processing: Amplification with reference gene primers provided the estimates of nucleated cell counts. The repertoire was sequenced with immunoSEQ multiplex PCR; TCRdb's copy has only in-frame clones and lacks some. The DNA was the basis for D and trimming; V, J and clone size are from that table. The data show some 50,000 clones, approximately 82% seen once. V trimming: 3 bases; J trimming: 3 bases; junction bases outside the gene matches: 9. The CDR3 contains 18 residues. Per germline, CDR1 SGHAT and CDR2 FQNNGV. This TCR derives from a woman aged 80 or over with acute or convalescent COVID-19. Source material: peripheral blood. V gene TRBV11-2 combines with J gene TRBJ2-1; TRBD2 aligns across 12 bases. CDR3 DNA sequence: TGTGCCAGCAGCTTTCTACTCGGACTAGCGGGGCTCTACAATGAGCAGTTCTTC. It translates to CASSFLLGLAGLYNEQFF.